This T cell receptor (beta chain) emerged from a study of T cell responses to AZD1222 COVID-19 vaccine. Broader study findings: The study sampled repertoires only after the peak T cell response. Most donors were white British and more were female, and clonal diversity was possibly underestimated. Receipt of two AZD1222 doses was followed by a rise in Spike-specific TCR breadth and depth. Spike as a whole was targeted by vaccine-associated CD4 TCRs, dominant at 160-218 and 743-854.

The CDR3 loop spans 16 amino acids. V dropped 0 bases and J dropped 4 bases, with 15 bases sitting between them. Sequencing was performed with immunoSEQ multiplex PCR; in TCRdb, only in-frame clones are kept and a portion is missing. Of approximately 130,000 clones listed, about 88% are singletons. Turning to this clone: Its antigen is undetermined.

The receptor comes from an adult who received the AZD1222 COVID-19 vaccine. Sequenced here: peripheral blood, sampled 28 days after the second AZD1222 dose. V and J are TRBV23-1 and TRBJ1-1; a weak D match, TRBD1 (6 bases). TRBV23-1 is reported as an ORF; its role is uncertain. This chain's CDR3 is CASSQSWAGATTEAFF. CDR3 sequence (DNA): TGCGCCAGCAGTCAATCTTGGGCAGGGGCGACCACTGAAGCTTTCTTT.